The rows below give T cell receptor beta chains drawn from one sample of a study of T cell changes during pregnancy in multiple sclerosis. Profiling relied on immunoSEQ multiplex PCR, and the TCRdb table lists in-frame clones only, not all of them. The data hold around 57,000 clones, with roughly 87% observed a single time. The sample here was peripheral blood, taken in the first trimester of pregnancy. The receptors were gathered from a female donor with multiple sclerosis, enrolled in a pregnancy study. Each CDR3 is given with its conserved first and last residue.

cdr3_length: 16; j_call: TRBJ1-2; v_call: TRBV27; cdr3_aa: CASSLMGRPELYGYTF
cdr3_length: 14; j_call: TRBJ1-2; v_call: TRBV7-2; cdr3_aa: CASSYRQGNYGYTF
cdr3_length: 14; j_call: TRBJ1-2; v_call: TRBV19; cdr3_aa: CASIKGQGAGGYTF
cdr3_length: 13; j_call: TRBJ1-2; v_call: TRBV7-3; cdr3_aa: CASSLGRSYGYTF
cdr3_length: 14; j_call: TRBJ2-7; v_call: TRBV5-1; cdr3_aa: CASSLGGTSSEQYF
cdr3_length: 16; j_call: TRBJ1-4; v_call: TRBV9; cdr3_aa: CASSSGQEATNEKLFF
cdr3_length: 15; j_call: TRBJ1-1; v_call: TRBV7-9; cdr3_aa: CASSLRGLSGGEAFF
cdr3_length: 14; j_call: TRBJ1-2; v_call: TRBV19; cdr3_aa: CASSSVPGWEGYTF
cdr3_length: 15; j_call: TRBJ1-1; v_call: TRBV5-6; cdr3_aa: CASSPDRGRGTEAFF
cdr3_length: 15; j_call: TRBJ2-5; v_call: TRBV19; cdr3_aa: CASSISGKTGETQYF
cdr3_length: 15; j_call: TRBJ2-3; v_call: TRBV5-1; cdr3_aa: CASRPSGVTTDTQYF
cdr3_length: 13; j_call: TRBJ1-4; v_call: TRBV10-3; cdr3_aa: CAIRFVQVEKLFF
cdr3_length: 15; j_call: TRBJ2-3; v_call: TRBV5-1; cdr3_aa: CASSFTSGRPDTQYF
cdr3_length: 17; j_call: TRBJ2-3; v_call: TRBV19; cdr3_aa: CASSIVAASGRWDTQYF
cdr3_length: 18; j_call: TRBJ2-7; v_call: TRBV5-1; cdr3_aa: CASSSPGLAGSSSYEQYF
cdr3_length: 14; j_call: TRBJ2-7; v_call: TRBV7-8; cdr3_aa: CASTPGGGGYEQYF
cdr3_length: 15; j_call: TRBJ2-7; v_call: TRBV6-4; cdr3_aa: CASSWTSGASYEQYF
cdr3_length: 14; j_call: TRBJ2-3; v_call: TRBV10-1; cdr3_aa: CASSGARNQDTQYF
cdr3_length: 13; j_call: TRBJ2-1; v_call: TRBV2; cdr3_aa: CASSEQGASEQFF
cdr3_length: 13; j_call: TRBJ2-7; v_call: TRBV19; cdr3_aa: CASSRQGANEQYF
cdr3_length: 14; j_call: TRBJ2-7; v_call: TRBV7-2; cdr3_aa: CASSFWDTSYEQYF
cdr3_length: 15; j_call: TRBJ1-5; v_call: TRBV4-1; cdr3_aa: CASSQDRTIHQPQHF
cdr3_length: 16; j_call: TRBJ2-3; v_call: TRBV5-5; cdr3_aa: CASSLGAGWSTDTQYF
cdr3_length: 14; j_call: TRBJ1-2; v_call: TRBV19; cdr3_aa: CASRTVTGSYGYTF
cdr3_length: 13; j_call: TRBJ2-5; v_call: TRBV11-2; cdr3_aa: CASSPTGEETQYF
cdr3_length: 14; j_call: TRBJ1-2; v_call: TRBV7-2; cdr3_aa: CASSLEQGNYGYTF
cdr3_length: 13; j_call: TRBJ1-3; v_call: TRBV11-3; cdr3_aa: CASSARQGSELYF
cdr3_length: 11; j_call: TRBJ2-7; v_call: TRBV6-5; cdr3_aa: CASSEGNEQYF
cdr3_length: 14; j_call: TRBJ2-7; v_call: TRBV7-8; cdr3_aa: CASSLRRIAGEQYF
cdr3_length: 15; j_call: TRBJ1-1; v_call: TRBV7-2; cdr3_aa: CASSSDRDRNTEAFF
cdr3_length: 14; j_call: TRBJ2-1; v_call: TRBV7-3; cdr3_aa: CASSLGMGHNEQFF
cdr3_length: 19; j_call: TRBJ2-4; v_call: TRBV4-2; cdr3_aa: CASSQEAGPRSQAKNIQYF